The rows below give T cell receptor beta chains drawn from one sample of a study of CD8+ T cells in alopecia areata. The table came from immunoSEQ multiplex PCR; TCRdb's copy has only in-frame clones and leaves some out. Seen here are approximately 6,300 clones, about 64% observed once, and the top ten hold 7% to 9.5%. The sample in question was skin, obtained between weeks 30 and 35, from a patient treated with tofacitinib. Receptor source: a human donor with alopecia areata. The CDR3 runs from the conserved cysteine through the conserved F or W. The D gene is left open where the match is weak. Size tells how often a clone was seen (once, few, many) or the class of an expanded clone, and some rows leave it out.

TRBJ2-1 TRBV5-1 . TRBD1 CASSELGQGPYNEQFF TGCGCCAGCAGCGAGTTAGGACAGGGTCCCTACAATGAGCAGTTCTTC
TRBJ2-7 TRBV9 . . CASSLTGNSDEQYF TGTGCCAGCAGCCTAACAGGGAATTCCGACGAGCAGTACTTC
TRBJ2-1 TRBV7-2 few . CASSTTGPYNEQFF TGTGCCAGCAGCACAACAGGACCCTACAATGAGCAGTTCTTC
TRBJ2-5 TRBV5-4 few . CASSQDGGGDSRLYF TGTGCCAGCAGCCAAGATGGAGGGGGTGACTCCCGGCTGTACTTC
TRBJ2-2 TRBV7-9 . TRBD1 CASSLTGWSQGELFF TGTGCCAGCAGCCTGACAGGGTGGTCACAGGGGGAGCTGTTTTTT
TRBJ1-2 TRBV4-2 . . CASSQGGGLYGYTF TGTGCCAGCAGCCAAGGTGGGGGTCTCTATGGCTACACCTTC
TRBJ1-1 TRBV5-4 once . CASSLGAGLEAFF TGTGCCAGCAGCTTGGGAGCAGGCCTCGAGGCTTTCTTT
TRBJ1-2 TRBV6-9 few TRBD1 CASSRDSANYGYTF TGTGCCAGCAGTCGGGACAGCGCTAACTATGGCTACACCTTC
TRBJ1-1 TRBV11-2 . . CASSPRTEAFF TGTGCCAGCAGCCCCCGGACTGAAGCTTTCTTT
TRBJ2-1 TRBV15 . TRBD1 CATSTGQADLYYEQFF TGTGCCACCAGTACCGGACAGGCGGATCTGTACTATGAGCAGTTCTTC
TRBJ2-1 TRBV12-5 . . CASGLARNYNEQFF TGTGCTAGTGGTTTGGCACGCAACTACAATGAGCAGTTCTTC
TRBJ2-2 TRBV11-2 . TRBD2 CASSFTAGVAGELFF TGTGCCAGCAGCTTTACGGCGGGAGTGGCCGGGGAGCTGTTTTTT
TRBJ2-7 TRBV6-5 . . CASSYWIGTPYEQYF TGTGCCAGCAGTTACTGGATCGGGACTCCCTACGAGCAGTACTTC
TRBJ2-7 TRBV30 . . CAWSVIRGRQYF TGTGCCTGGAGTGTAATTCGGGGTCGGCAGTACTTC
TRBJ1-2 TRBV2 . . CASSEGWTANYGYTF TGTGCCAGCAGTGAAGGTTGGACGGCTAACTATGGCTACACCTTC
TRBJ2-3 TRBV7-2 . TRBD2 CASSLGTSGLDTQYF TGTGCCAGCAGCTTGGGGACTAGCGGGCTCGATACGCAGTATTTT
TRBJ1-1 TRBV5-1 . . CASSLVILSLTANTEAFF TGCGCCAGCAGCTTGGTAATTCTCTCCCTGACAGCGAACACTGAAGCTTTCTTT
TRBJ1-6 TRBV19 . . CASSIGILTNSPLHF TGTGCCAGTAGTATAGGGATATTGACCAATTCACCCCTCCACTTT
TRBJ1-1 TRBV6-6 once TRBD1 CASSWTGKNTEAFF TGTGCCAGCAGTTGGACAGGGAAGAACACTGAAGCTTTCTTT
TRBJ1-5 TRBV5-5 . . CASSLGTDSNQPQHF TGTGCCAGCAGCTTGGGAACCGACAGCAATCAGCCCCAGCATTTT
TRBJ2-5 TRBV6-6 . . CASSEYRGGQGQYF TGTGCCAGCAGCGAATACCGAGGGGGGCAGGGCCAGTACTTC
TRBJ2-5 TRBV7-8 few . CASSHRQSQETQYF TGTGCCAGCAGTCACAGACAGTCTCAAGAGACCCAGTACTTC
TRBJ1-3 TRBV6-6 . . CASRIGTAGNTIYF TGTGCCAGCAGGATCGGGACGGCTGGAAACACCATATATTTT
TRBJ2-1 TRBV5-6 . TRBD2 CASSSNGLAGTYNEQFF TGTGCCAGCAGCTCGAACGGACTAGCGGGGACCTACAATGAGCAGTTCTTC
TRBJ2-1 TRBV19 . TRBD2 CACGLAGGPYNEQFF TGTGCGTGCGGACTAGCGGGGGGGCCCTACAATGAGCAGTTCTTC
TRBJ2-3 TRBV7-3 . . CASSPMGGTVSTDTQYF TGTGCCAGCAGCCCAATGGGCGGGACAGTGAGCACAGATACGCAGTATTTT
TRBJ2-7 TRBV19 . . CASRPRLGQDEQYF TGTGCCAGTCGGCCCCGCTTAGGGCAGGACGAGCAGTACTTC
TRBJ1-6 TRBV9 once . CASSLRGDFNSPLHF TGTGCCAGCAGCCTTAGAGGGGACTTTAATTCACCCCTCCACTTT
TRBJ2-3 TRBV7-3 . TRBD2 CASSFSGGAADTQYF TGTGCCAGCAGCTTTAGCGGGGGGGCAGCAGATACGCAGTATTTT
TRBJ2-7 TRBV2 few TRBD2 CASRKQGGLAGASLVYEQYF TGTGCCAGCAGGAAACAGGGGGGACTAGCGGGAGCGTCCTTGGTCTACGAGCAGTACTTC
TRBJ2-1 TRBV30 . . CACHKGADYNEQFF TGTGCCTGCCATAAGGGAGCGGACTACAATGAGCAGTTCTTC
TRBJ1-3 TRBV7-9 . . CASSTFDLLSGNTIYF TGTGCCAGCAGCACCTTCGACTTACTCTCTGGAAACACCATATATTTT
TRBJ2-1 TRBV4-1 few TRBD2 CASSQVDMGLAGEQFF TGCGCCAGCAGCCAAGTAGATATGGGACTAGCGGGAGAGCAGTTCTTC
TRBJ2-3 TRBV14 . . CASSHRRTGTDTQYF TGTGCCAGCAGCCACCGCAGGACAGGCACAGATACGCAGTATTTT
TRBJ2-3 TRBV30 few . CAWSLGGRTDTQYF TGTGCCTGGAGTTTAGGGGGGCGCACAGATACGCAGTATTTT
TRBJ1-2 TRBV18 . . CASSPLTDRNNYGYTF TGTGCCAGCTCACCTCTTACCGACAGAAATAACTATGGCTACACCTTC